This entry lists 30 T cell receptor beta chains sequenced from one sample in a study of blood T cell repertoires in COVID-19 (dated by TCRdb to 2018 to 2021). The receptor library was made with the immunoSEQ multiplex PCR assay. TCRdb carries this immuneACCESS record with in-frame sequences only. Its versions omit some clonotypes, under half of them owing to an unresolved V gene in the studies checked, with the rest unexplained. This sample gives hundreds of thousands of clones in total; roughly 85% of them show up just once. 2.5% to 3% of the sample is taken by the ten largest. Sequences were obtained from peripheral blood. The receptors here all came from a woman aged 35 to 49 with active or convalescent COVID-19.

The chain employs TRBV29-1 and TRBJ1-6; 9 bases agree with TRBD1. Germline assignment: CDR1 SQVTM and CDR2 ANQGSEA. The J segment lost 6 bases and the V segment lost 6 bases, leaving 6 bases of the junction unmatched. The CDR3 is 14 residues long. As DNA, the CDR3 is TGCAGCGTCCGGGGACAGGGTGGTAATTCACCCCTCCACTTT. This encodes CSVRGQGGNSPLHF.

This clone was detected only a few times. The J gene is TRBJ1-2, the V gene TRBV2; 9 nucleotides line up with TRBD1. V trimming: 11 bases; J trimming: 7 bases; junction bases outside the gene matches: 8. From germline, CDR1 is SNHLY and CDR2 FYNNEI. The CDR3 has 12 amino acids. The chain's CDR3 is CAGQQGAGGYTF. CDR3 nucleotides: TGTGCCGGCCAACAGGGGGCTGGTGGCTACACCTTC. The full variable domain, rest sourced from reference TRBV2 and TRBJ1-2, is EPEVTQTPSHQVTQMGQEVILRCVPISNHLYFYWYRQILGQKVEFLVSFYNNEISEKSEIFDDQFSVERPDGSNFTLKIRSTKLEDSAMYFCAGQQGAGGYTFGSGTRLTVV.

The chain links TRBV24-1 to TRBJ2-1; 10 bases match TRBD1. The CDR3 length is 16 residues. Germline CDR1 reads KGHDR; CDR2 reads SFDVKD. The V segment lost 1 base and the J segment 7 bases; nucleotides outside the gene matches: 6. The CDR3 is CATSDLGQGVENEQFF. In DNA, the CDR3 is TGTGCCACCAGTGATTTAGGACAGGGGGTCGAGAATGAGCAGTTCTTC.

The chain recombines TRBV21-1 with TRBJ1-2; the table gives TRBD1 as D, unverified against the DNA. TRBV21-1 is recorded as a pseudogene. There are 15 residues in the CDR3. This CDR3 is CASSSPGTGAFGYTF. The CDR3, as DNA: TGTGCCAGCAGCTCCCCCGGGACAGGGGCCTTTGGCTACACCTTC.

This chain links TRBV5-8 with TRBJ2-1; 8 bases agree with TRBD1. Germline CDR1 reads SGHTS; CDR2 reads YDEGEE. This CDR3 has 15 residues. The junction had 9 bases not matched to a gene; V was cut back by 4 bases and J by 6 bases. The CDR3 coding sequence is TGTGCCAGCAGCCGCTTGCAAGACAGGGGCAATGAGCAGTTCTTC. This encodes CASSRLQDRGNEQFF.

The chain carries TRBV2 and TRBJ1-5, with D possibly matching TRBD1 (6 bases). Trimming cost V 5 bases and J 6 bases, with 17 bases left between them. CDR1 and CDR2 (germline): SNHLY, FYNNEI. This CDR3 spans 15 amino acids. This chain's CDR3 is CASSRGTGRGQPQHF. The CDR3 DNA reads TGTGCCAGCAGTCGAGGTACAGGGAGGGGTCAGCCCCAGCATTTT.

This chain connects TRBV5-5 to TRBJ2-2; D call uncertain. Germline CDR1 SGHKS, CDR2 YYEKEE (reference sequence). V was clipped by 1 base and J by 2 bases, with 12 bases between them. This CDR3 contains 16 residues. CDR3 amino acids: CASSLNAGPNTGELFF. The CDR3 DNA is TGTGCCAGCAGCTTGAATGCTGGGCCCAACACCGGGGAGCTGTTTTTT.

The chain uses TRBV29-1 and TRBJ2-5; a possible D gene is TRBD1 (5 bases). Trimming pared 5 bases from V and 4 bases from J, leaving 11 bases between. Germline-derived CDR1 and CDR2 are SQVTM and ANQGSEA. The CDR3 length is 12 residues. Written as DNA, the CDR3 is TGCAGCGTTATAGGGGTCCGAGAGACCCAGTACTTC. This gives the protein CSVIGVRETQYF.

The J gene is TRBJ1-5, the V gene TRBV15, with D perhaps matching TRBD1 (5 bases). The CDR3 totals 15 residues. V gave up 3 bases and J gave up 6 bases, with 15 bases separating them. Germline V CDR1 and CDR2: LNHNV, YYDKDF (reference sequence). The CDR3 sequence: CATSSPGQGSQPQHF. The CDR3 DNA is TGTGCCACCAGCAGCCCTGGGCAGGGAAGTCAGCCCCAGCATTTT.

This clone was detected only once. The same CDR3 is also encoded by other DNA sequences in this sample. The rearrangement uses TRBV5-1 and TRBJ2-3, with 10 bases aligning to TRBD2. With V trimmed by 5 bases and J by 2 bases, 2 bases remained unmatched. The germline V gene encodes CDR1 SGHRS and CDR2 YFSETQ. The CDR3 totals 14 residues. The CDR3 is CASRTSGSTDTQYF. The CDR3, as DNA: TGCGCCAGCAGGACTAGCGGGTCCACAGATACGCAGTATTTT.

This clone came up a few times. The chain joins TRBV7-3 to TRBJ2-7, with 9 bases identical to TRBD1. The CDR3 spans 13 residues. Trimming cost V 5 bases and J 7 bases; bases outside gene matches: 6. Germline loops: CDR1 SGHTA, CDR2 FQGTGA. The DNA of the CDR3 is TGTGCCAGCAGCACACAGGGGGCCGGGGAGCAGTACTTC. As protein: CASSTQGAGEQYF.

The chain has TRBV7-3 and TRBJ2-2; 8 bases are a match to TRBD1. J gave up 3 bases and V 5 bases, and 8 bases lay outside the gene matches. In germline, CDR1 is SGHTA, CDR2 FQGTGA. The CDR3 spans 16 residues. The CDR3 DNA sequence: TGTGCCAGCAGCCAGACGACAGGGGACTACACCGGGGAGCTGTTTTTT. It specifies CASSQTTGDYTGELFF.

The rearrangement links TRBV7-6 to TRBJ2-1; TRBD1 aligns across 7 bases. The CDR3 loop spans 13 amino acids. Germline V lookup: CDR1 SGHVS, CDR2 FNYEAQ. J gave up 8 bases and V 5 bases, and 6 bases lay outside the gene matches. CDR3 region: CASSPDRVYEQFF. The CDR3 bases are TGTGCCAGCAGCCCTGACAGGGTATATGAGCAGTTCTTC.

The rearrangement uses TRBV28 and TRBJ1-2; TRBD1 agrees at 8 bases. The CDR3 is made up of 15 amino acids. Germline-derived CDR1 and CDR2 are MDHEN and SYDVKM. V gave up 3 bases and J gave up 7 bases; unmatched junction bases: 10. The CDR3 reads CASSLGTGPIGGYTF. As DNA, the CDR3 is TGTGCCAGCAGTTTGGGGACAGGTCCAATAGGTGGCTACACCTTC.

The rearrangement uses TRBV6-5 and TRBJ2-1, with 9 nucleotides matching TRBD2. The CDR3 spans 14 residues. The germline V gene encodes CDR1 MNHEY and CDR2 SVGAGI. Trimming at V came to 6 bases and at J to 3 bases, leaving 3 bases not matched to a gene. The CDR3 DNA reads as TGTGCCAGCAGCTTAGCGGGGGTCTACAATGAGCAGTTCTTC. It encodes CASSLAGVYNEQFF.

This clone has only a few counts. V gene TRBV9 combines with J gene TRBJ2-5, with a tentative D call TRBD1 (5 bases). The CDR3 runs to 13 residues. V was cut by 3 bases and J by 7 bases, with 13 bases left in between. Germline CDR1 reads SGDLS; CDR2 reads YYNGEE. The CDR3 loop reads CASSAGFQGTQYF. CDR3 sequence (DNA): TGTGCCAGCAGCGCAGGCTTCCAGGGGACCCAGTACTTC.

The chain recombines TRBV11-2 with TRBJ2-1, with TRBD2 matching over 11 bases. Unmatched junction bases numbered 8, after V lost 1 base and J lost 9 bases. Germline V lookup: CDR1 SGHAT, CDR2 FQNNGV. This CDR3 has 16 amino acids. CDR3 nucleotides: TGTGCCAGCAGCTTAGTTCGTACTAGCGGGAGCCGTGAGCAGTTCTTC. This translates into CASSLVRTSGSREQFF.

The chain recombines TRBV7-2 with TRBJ1-4; D is ambiguous. Germline V gene sequence: CDR1 SGHTA, CDR2 FQGNSA. Trimming left V 3 bases short and J 0 bases short, with 2 bases between. The CDR3 spans 13 residues. In DNA, the CDR3 is TGTGCCAGCAGCTTCTCAACTAATGAAAAACTGTTTTTT. This sequence encodes CASSFSTNEKLFF.

The rearrangement links TRBV3-1 (or the pseudogene TRBV3-2) to TRBJ1-2, with 9 nucleotides matching TRBD1. V gave up 0 bases and J gave up 5 bases; unmatched junction bases: 7. Germline V gene lookup returns CDR1 LGHDT and CDR2 YNNKEL (reference sequence). The length of the CDR3 is 16 residues. CDR3 residues: CASSQDPSGTGYGYTF. The CDR3 DNA is TGTGCCAGCAGCCAAGATCCCTCCGGGACAGGGTATGGCTACACCTTC.

The chain recombines TRBV4-1 with TRBJ2-1; possible D gene TRBD2, 5 bases. The CDR3 runs 15 residues. The V end lost 0 bases, the J end lost 8 bases, and 14 bases lay between the germline ends. Germline V gene sequence: CDR1 MGHRA, CDR2 YSYEKL. The chain's CDR3 is CASSQDGVERDEQFF. CDR3 in DNA: TGCGCCAGCAGCCAAGATGGGGTGGAGAGGGATGAGCAGTTCTTC.

This chain links TRBV6-5 with TRBJ2-7, with D maybe TRBD2 (6 bases). Germline CDR1 is MNHEY and CDR2 is SVGAGI. Trimming cost V 4 bases and J 0 bases, with 13 bases left between them. The CDR3 has 15 residues. In nucleotides, the CDR3 is TGTGCCAGCAGTTTCTTGGGACTGGACTCCTACGAGCAGTACTTC. It is translated as CASSFLGLDSYEQYF.

The chain couples TRBV11-2 to TRBJ1-2, with 9 bases matching TRBD1. The germline gives CDR1 SGHAT, CDR2 FQNNGV. V lost 6 bases and J lost 6; bases outside the gene matches: 8. This CDR3 is 14 amino acids long. The CDR3 reads CASRDNRGRDGYTF. In DNA, the CDR3 is TGTGCCAGCAGGGACAACAGGGGGCGCGATGGCTACACCTTC.

This rearrangement joins TRBV6-5 to TRBJ2-1; D not certain. The CDR3 loop spans 12 amino acids. With 0 bases removed from V and 10 bases from J, the gap between germline ends came to 7 bases. Germline V gene data show CDR1 as MNHEY and CDR2 as SVGAGI. The CDR3 region is CASSYSMREQFF. CDR3 nucleotide sequence: TGTGCCAGCAGTTACTCGATGCGGGAGCAGTTCTTC.

The rearrangement links TRBV28 to TRBJ2-7; 9 bases match TRBD1. V shed 9 bases, J shed 6 bases, and the junction held 15 bases outside the gene matches. Germline V gene lookup returns CDR1 MDHEN and CDR2 SYDVKM. The CDR3 has 15 residues. In DNA, the CDR3 is TGTGCCAGTTCACCCGGTGGGACAGGGAGGGTCGAGCAGTACTTC. It yields the protein CASSPGGTGRVEQYF.

A note on this clone: The same CDR3 also results from other DNA sequences found in this sample. The genes are TRBV27 and TRBJ1-1; D is uncertain. V gave up 2 bases and J gave up 3 bases, with 7 bases separating them. The CDR3 loop spans 13 amino acids. Germline-derived CDR1 and CDR2 are MNHEY and SMNVEV (reference sequence). In nucleotides, the CDR3 is TGTGCCAGCAGTTTACGTAGAGACACTGAAGCTTTCTTT. Amino acids: CASSLRRDTEAFF.

V and J are TRBV15 and TRBJ1-4, with unresolved D. V lost 3 bases to trimming and J lost 7 bases, with 15 bases between them. This CDR3 has 15 amino acids. The germline gives CDR1 LNHNV, CDR2 YYDKDF (reference sequence). CDR3 in DNA: TGTGCCACCAGCAGGATGACTCGGGAAGCTGAAAAACTGTTTTTT. The encoded protein is CATSRMTREAEKLFF.

Regarding this clone: Mismatch with germline at one junction end may stem from a read error. This chain joins TRBV5-4 and TRBJ2-2; 13 positions match TRBD2. CDR1 is SGHNT, CDR2 YYREEE, per germline (reference sequence). This CDR3 is built from 16 residues. In DNA form, the CDR3 reads TGTGCCAGCAGCTCCGGGACTAGCGGGAACGCCGGGGAGCTGTTTTTT. Its protein is CASSSGTSGNAGELFF.

The J gene is TRBJ2-7, the V gene TRBV28, with 9 nucleotides matching TRBD2. The J segment lost 5 bases and the V segment lost 7 bases, leaving 21 bases of the junction unmatched. CDR1 is MDHEN, CDR2 SYDVKM, per germline. The CDR3 covers 18 residues. This CDR3 reads CASIPVGGGAQLLDEQYF. The CDR3, as DNA: TGTGCCAGCATTCCGGTTGGCGGGGGGGCCCAATTGCTGGACGAGCAGTACTTC.

V usage is TRBV24-1 and J usage is TRBJ2-3, with 13 bases that match TRBD2. Trimming cost V 6 bases and J 4 bases; bases outside gene matches: 6. The V gene's germline CDR1 is KGHDR and CDR2 SFDVKD. This CDR3 is built from 16 residues. CDR3 DNA: TGTGCCACCAGTCGAACTAGCGGGGGGGCCGCAGATACGCAGTATTTT. This sequence encodes CATSRTSGGAADTQYF.

The gene calls are TRBV9 and TRBJ1-1; D gene ambiguous. This CDR3 contains 13 residues. The V gene lost 4 bases and the J gene lost 4 bases, with 11 bases spanning the gap. Germline-derived CDR1 and CDR2 are SGDLS and YYNGEE. CDR3 bases: TGTGCCAGCAGCTTGGACTTGGGCACTGAAGCTTTCTTT. This encodes CASSLDLGTEAFF.